Below, one T cell receptor (beta chain) is given with its context. Germline CDR1 is SGDLS and CDR2 is YYNGEE. V was pared by 0 bases and J by 6 bases, with 10 bases between. The length of the CDR3 is 14 residues. The data originate from a study of blood T cell repertoires in COVID-19. About the study: There were acute and convalescent COVID-19 samples, and they came from the United States, Italy and Spain. The analysed material was cDNA or gDNA that came from T cells, B-cell-depleted T cells, or PBMCs.

How the authors handled the data: Nucleated cell number was recorded as an estimate derived from reference gene primer amplification. The table came from immunoSEQ multiplex PCR; TCRdb's copy has only in-frame clones and leaves some out. V and J calls and clone size follow that table, whereas D and trimming were derived from the DNA. The table includes around 71,000 clones, roughly 76% detected once. The rearrangement uses TRBV9 and TRBJ1-3; D possibly corresponds to TRBD1 (6 bases). This TCR derives from a woman older than 75 with active or convalescent COVID-19. The material sequenced was peripheral blood. The CDR3 is CASSVAGQKNTIYF. CDR3 bases: TGTGCCAGCAGCGTAGCGGGACAAAAAAACACCATATATTTT.